The clone carrying this T cell receptor (beta chain) was picked up one time. Its antigen remains unidentified. These data belong to a study of T cell responses to AZD1222 COVID-19 vaccine. Study-wide context: Researchers grouped second doses given at about 4 or about 12 weeks into one pool.

In germline, CDR1 is SGHTA, CDR2 FQGTGA. With 5 bases removed from V and 1 base from J, the gap between germline ends came to 14 bases. This CDR3 contains 16 residues. Libraries were prepared by immunoSEQ multiplex PCR; TCRdb keeps only in-frame clonotypes and omits some of them. The repertoire holds 130,000 or so clones, with approximately 90% as singletons. Findings and limits, study-wide: Repertoire samples came only from after the peak T cell response. The donors showed a predominance of white British ancestry and of females, with possible underestimation of clonal diversity.

Here the sequenced sample was peripheral blood, taken on day 0 of AZD1222 vaccination. The chain carries TRBV7-3 and TRBJ2-2; D is undetermined. The TCR sequence derives from an adult in good health. The CDR3 DNA reads as TGTGCCAGCAGCCTAAAGGGTCCAGGGAACACCGGGGAGCTGTTTTTT. Translating gives CASSLKGPGNTGELFF.